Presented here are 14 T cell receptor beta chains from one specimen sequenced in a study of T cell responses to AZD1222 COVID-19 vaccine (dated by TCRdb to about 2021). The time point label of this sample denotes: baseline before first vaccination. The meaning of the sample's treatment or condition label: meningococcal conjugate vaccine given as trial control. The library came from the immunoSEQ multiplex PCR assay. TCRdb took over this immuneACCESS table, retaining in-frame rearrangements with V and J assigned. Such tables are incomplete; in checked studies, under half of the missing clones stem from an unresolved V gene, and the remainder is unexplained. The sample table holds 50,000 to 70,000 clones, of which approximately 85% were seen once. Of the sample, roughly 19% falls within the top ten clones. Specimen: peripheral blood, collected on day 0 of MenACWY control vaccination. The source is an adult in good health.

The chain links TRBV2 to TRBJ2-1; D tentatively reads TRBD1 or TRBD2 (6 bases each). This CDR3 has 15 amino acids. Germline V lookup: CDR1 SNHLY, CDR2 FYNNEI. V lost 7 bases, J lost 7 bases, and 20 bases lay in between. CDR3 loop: CASMAARGLPNEQFF. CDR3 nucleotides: TGTGCCAGCATGGCGGCCAGGGGACTGCCAAATGAGCAGTTCTTC.

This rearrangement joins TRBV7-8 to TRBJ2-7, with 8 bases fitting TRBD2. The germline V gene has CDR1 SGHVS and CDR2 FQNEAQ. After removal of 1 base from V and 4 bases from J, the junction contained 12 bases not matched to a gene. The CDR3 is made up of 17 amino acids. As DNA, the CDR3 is TGTGCCAGCAGCTTAGAGGCTAGCGGGTATGGGATTTACGAGCAGTACTTC. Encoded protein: CASSLEASGYGIYEQYF.

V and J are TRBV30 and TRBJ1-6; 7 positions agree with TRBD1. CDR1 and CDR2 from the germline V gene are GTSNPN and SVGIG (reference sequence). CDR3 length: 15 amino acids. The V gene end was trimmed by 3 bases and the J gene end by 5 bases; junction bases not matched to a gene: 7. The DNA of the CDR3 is TGTGCCTGGAGAAGGGGGCCGAGGGATAATTCACCCCTCCACTTT. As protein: CAWRRGPRDNSPLHF.

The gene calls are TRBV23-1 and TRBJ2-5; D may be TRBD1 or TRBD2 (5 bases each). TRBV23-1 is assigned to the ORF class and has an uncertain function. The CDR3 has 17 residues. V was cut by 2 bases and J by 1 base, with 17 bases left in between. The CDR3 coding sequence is TGCGCCAGCAGTCAAGGGACCCCCCGGCCCTCCCAAGAGACCCAGTACTTC. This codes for CASSQGTPRPSQETQYF.

The CDR3 reads CASSPQTVGRAGELFF. The CDR3 DNA reads as TGTGCCAGCAGCCCCCAGACGGTAGGGAGGGCCGGGGAGCTGTTTTTT. The chain joins TRBV7-2 to TRBJ2-2; 7 positions match TRBD2. V shed 5 bases, J shed 6 bases, and the junction held 12 bases outside the gene matches. Germline V gene lookup returns CDR1 SGHTA and CDR2 FQGNSA. The CDR3 is 16 residues long. Full variable domain (remainder filled in from reference TRBV7-2 and TRBJ2-2): GAGVSQSPSNKVTEKGKDVELRCDPISGHTALYWYRQSLGQGLEFLIYFQGNSAPDKSGLPSDRFSAERTGGSVSTLTIQRTQQEDSAVYLCASSPQTVGRAGELFFGEGSRLTVL.

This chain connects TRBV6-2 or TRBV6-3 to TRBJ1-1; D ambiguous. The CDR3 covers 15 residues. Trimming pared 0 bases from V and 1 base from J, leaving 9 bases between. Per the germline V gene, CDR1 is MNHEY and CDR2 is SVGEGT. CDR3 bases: TGTGCCAGCAGTTACTCGAGGCAGAGGAACACTGAAGCTTTCTTT. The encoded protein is CASSYSRQRNTEAFF.

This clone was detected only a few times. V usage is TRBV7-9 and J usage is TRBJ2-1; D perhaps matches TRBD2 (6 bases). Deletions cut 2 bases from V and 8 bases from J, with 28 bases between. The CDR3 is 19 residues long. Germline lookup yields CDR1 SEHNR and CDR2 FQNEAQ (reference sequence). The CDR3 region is CASSLRSGGTSSRGDEQFF. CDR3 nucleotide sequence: TGTGCCAGCAGCTTACGGAGTGGGGGAACTAGCTCGAGGGGCGATGAGCAGTTCTTC.

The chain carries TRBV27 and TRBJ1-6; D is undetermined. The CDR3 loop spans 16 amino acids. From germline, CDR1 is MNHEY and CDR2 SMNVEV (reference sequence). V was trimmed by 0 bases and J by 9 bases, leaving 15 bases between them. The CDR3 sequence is CASSLSRGMGSSPLHF. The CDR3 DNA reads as TGTGCCAGCAGTTTATCGCGCGGTATGGGAAGTTCACCCCTCCACTTT.

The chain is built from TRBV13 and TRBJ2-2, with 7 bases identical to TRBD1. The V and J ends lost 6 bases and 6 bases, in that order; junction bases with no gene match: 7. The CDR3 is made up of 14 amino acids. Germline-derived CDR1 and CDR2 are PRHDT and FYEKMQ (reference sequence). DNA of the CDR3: TGTGCCAGCAGTTCTACAGGGGCCTCCGGGGAGCTGTTTTTT. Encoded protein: CASSSTGASGELFF.

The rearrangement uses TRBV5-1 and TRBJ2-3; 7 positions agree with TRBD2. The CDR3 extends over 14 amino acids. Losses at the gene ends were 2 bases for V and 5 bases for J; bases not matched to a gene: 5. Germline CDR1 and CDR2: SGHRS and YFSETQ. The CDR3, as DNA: TGCGCCAGCAGCTTAGAGACTAGCCTAGATACGCAGTATTTT. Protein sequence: CASSLETSLDTQYF. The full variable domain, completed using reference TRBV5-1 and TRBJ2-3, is KAGVTQTPRYLIKTRGQQVTLSCSPISGHRSVSWYQQTPGQGLQFLFEYFSETQRNKGNFPGRFSGRQFSNSRSEMNVSTLELGDSALYLCASSLETSLDTQYFGPGTRLTVL.

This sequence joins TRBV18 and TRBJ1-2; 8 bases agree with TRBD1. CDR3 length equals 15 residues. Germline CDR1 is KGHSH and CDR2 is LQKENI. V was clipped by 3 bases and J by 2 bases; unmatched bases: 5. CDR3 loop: CASSPRQGANYGYTF. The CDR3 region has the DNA TGTGCCAGCTCACCCCGGCAGGGGGCGAACTATGGCTACACCTTC.

The CDR3 DNA is TGTGCCAGCAGCCAAGGCATTGGACCGACAGGGGGAAACGAGCAGTACTTC. Its protein is CASSQGIGPTGGNEQYF. This sequence joins TRBV3-1 (or the pseudogene TRBV3-2) and TRBJ2-7; TRBD1 matches at 9 bases. The CDR3 totals 17 residues. V dropped 1 base and J dropped 5; count of bases not matched to a gene: 12. Germline values: CDR1 LGHDT, CDR2 YNNKEL (reference sequence).

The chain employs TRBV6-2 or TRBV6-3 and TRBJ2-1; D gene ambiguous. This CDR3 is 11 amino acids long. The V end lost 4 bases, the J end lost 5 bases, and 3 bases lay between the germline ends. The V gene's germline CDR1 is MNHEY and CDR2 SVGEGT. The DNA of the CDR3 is TGTGCCAGCAGTTGGAACAATGAGCAGTTCTTC. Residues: CASSWNNEQFF.

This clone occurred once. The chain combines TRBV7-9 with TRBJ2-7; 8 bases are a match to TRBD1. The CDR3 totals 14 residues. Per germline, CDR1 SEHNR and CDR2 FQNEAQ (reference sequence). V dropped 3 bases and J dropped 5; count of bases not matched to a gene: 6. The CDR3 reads CASSFRQGLDEQYF. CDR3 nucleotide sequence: TGTGCCAGCAGCTTCAGACAGGGGCTGGACGAGCAGTACTTC.